These T cell receptor beta chains were read from a single sample in a study of cytomegalovirus exposure and HLA in healthy donors. Libraries were prepared by immunoSEQ multiplex PCR; TCRdb keeps only in-frame clonotypes and omits some of them. Here the sample spans around 130,000 clones, roughly four fifths being singletons. The material sequenced was PBMCs. The receptors here all came from a woman aged 40 to 49 in good health and CMV-seropositive. The CDR3 runs from the conserved cysteine through the conserved F or W. The D gene is left open where the match is weak. Size tells how often a clone was seen (once, few, many) or the class of an expanded clone, and some rows leave it out.

TRBJ2-3 | once | TRBD1 | TRBV5-1 | 18 | CASSLDPSTGGGTDTQYF | TGCGCCAGCAGCTTGGATCCTTCGACAGGGGGCGGCACAGATACGCAGTATTTT
TRBJ2-1 | - | - | TRBV2 | 15 | CASSRALASYNEQFF | TGTGCCAGCAGCAGGGCGCTGGCGTCCTACAATGAGCAGTTCTTC
TRBJ2-2 | - | TRBD2 | TRBV29-1 | 16 | CSVEPRLAGNTGELFF | TGCAGCGTTGAACCACGACTAGCGGGAAACACCGGGGAGCTGTTTTTT
TRBJ1-1 | - | - | TRBV28 | 15 | CASSPPGGKNTEAFF | TGTGCCAGCAGTCCCCCGGGAGGGAAGAACACTGAAGCTTTCTTT
TRBJ2-3 | - | TRBD2 | TRBV7-3 | 15 | CASSSTSGTSDTQYF | TGTGCCAGCAGCTCCACTAGCGGGACATCAGATACGCAGTATTTT
TRBJ2-7 | - | - | TRBV6-5 | 12 | CASSSNSYEQYF | TGTGCCAGCAGTTCCAACTCCTACGAGCAGTACTTC
TRBJ1-1 | - | - | TRBV11-1 | 15 | CASSLELTAPLGAFF | TGTGCCAGCAGCCTAGAACTGACTGCGCCATTAGGAGCTTTCTTT
TRBJ2-4 | - | - | TRBV6-1 | 12 | CAIEGGGYIQYF | TGTGCCATCGAAGGGGGGGGGTACATTCAGTACTTC
TRBJ2-2 | - | - | TRBV6-5 | 16 | CASSYRGAGVGGELFF | TGTGCCAGCAGTTACCGGGGGGCGGGAGTAGGAGGGGAGCTGTTTTTT
TRBJ1-1 | - | TRBD1 | TRBV7-9 | 16 | CASSIDRGQANTEAFF | TGTGCCAGCAGCATCGACAGGGGGCAGGCGAACACTGAAGCTTTCTTT
TRBJ2-4 | - | - | TRBV6-6 | 16 | CASSLDRSLAKNIQYF | TGTGCCAGCAGTTTGGACAGAAGTTTAGCCAAAAACATTCAGTACTTC
TRBJ2-1 | - | - | TRBV11-2 | 19 | CASSLPGVGKVEAYNEQFF | TGTGCCAGCAGCTTACCGGGAGTAGGAAAGGTTGAGGCCTACAATGAGCAGTTCTTC
TRBJ2-2 | - | - | TRBV15 | 15 | CATSSRTENTGELFF | TGTGCCACCAGCAGTAGGACAGAGAACACCGGGGAGCTGTTTTTT
TRBJ1-1 | - | - | TRBV9 | 14 | CASSAGGRGTEAFF | TGTGCCAGCAGCGCCGGGGGGAGGGGCACTGAAGCTTTCTTT
TRBJ2-3 | - | - | TRBV4-3 | 16 | CASSHGPGTYTDTQYF | TGCGCCAGCAGCCATGGGCCCGGGACTTACACAGATACGCAGTATTTT
TRBJ2-1 | - | TRBD2 | TRBV6-1 | 15 | CASSDIAGGYNEQFF | TGTGCCAGCAGTGATATTGCGGGGGGCTACAATGAGCAGTTCTTC
TRBJ2-2 | - | - | TRBV9 | 15 | CASSVSGGETGELFF | TGTGCCAGCAGCGTTTCGGGTGGGGAGACCGGGGAGCTGTTTTTT
TRBJ2-3 | - | TRBD2 | TRBV2 | 14 | CASSRSGITDTQYF | TGTGCTTCAAGCCGTAGCGGGATCACAGATACGCAGTATTTT
TRBJ1-2 | - | TRBD1 | TRBV6-1 | 12 | CASSFDRVGYTF | TGTGCCAGCAGTTTCGACAGGGTTGGCTACACCTTC
TRBJ1-1 | - | TRBD1 | TRBV18 | 15 | CASSFTGVASTEAFF | TGTGCCAGCTCCTTCACAGGGGTGGCGAGCACTGAAGCTTTCTTT
TRBJ2-5 | - | - | TRBV28 | 14 | CASRPQGLGETQYF | TGTGCCAGCAGACCCCAGGGGTTAGGGGAGACCCAGTACTTC
TRBJ1-1 | - | - | TRBV14 | 14 | CASSQDLLNTEAFF | TGTGCCAGCAGCCAAGATCTATTGAACACTGAAGCTTTCTTT
TRBJ2-5 | - | TRBD2 | TRBV5-4 | 17 | CASSLAGVAGGQETQYF | TGTGCCAGCAGCTTGGCCGGAGTAGCGGGAGGACAAGAGACCCAGTACTTC
TRBJ2-6 | - | - | TRBV7-6 | 14 | CASGIGGGANVLTF | TGTGCCAGCGGGATAGGGGGTGGGGCCAACGTCCTGACTTTC
TRBJ2-2 | - | TRBD2 | TRBV2 | 14 | CASRTGGDTGELFF | TGTGCCAGCAGAACGGGGGGTGACACCGGGGAGCTGTTTTTT